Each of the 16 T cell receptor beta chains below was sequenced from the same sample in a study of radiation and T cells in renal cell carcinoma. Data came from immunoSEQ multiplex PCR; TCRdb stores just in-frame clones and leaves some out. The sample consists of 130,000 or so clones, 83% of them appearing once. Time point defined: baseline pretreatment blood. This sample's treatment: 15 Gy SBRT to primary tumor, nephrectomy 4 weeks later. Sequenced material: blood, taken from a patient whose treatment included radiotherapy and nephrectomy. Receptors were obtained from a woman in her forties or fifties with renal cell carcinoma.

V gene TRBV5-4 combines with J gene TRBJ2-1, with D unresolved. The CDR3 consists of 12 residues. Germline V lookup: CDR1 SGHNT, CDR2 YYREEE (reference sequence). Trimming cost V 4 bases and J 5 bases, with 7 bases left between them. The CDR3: CASSPTNNEQFF. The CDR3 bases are TGTGCCAGCAGCCCGACCAACAATGAGCAGTTCTTC. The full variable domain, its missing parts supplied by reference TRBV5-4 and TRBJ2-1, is ETGVTQSPTHLIKTRGQQVTLRCSSQSGHNTVSWYQQALGQGPQFIFQYYREEENGRGNFPPRFSGLQFPNYSSELNVNALELDDSALYLCASSPTNNEQFFGPGTRLTVL.

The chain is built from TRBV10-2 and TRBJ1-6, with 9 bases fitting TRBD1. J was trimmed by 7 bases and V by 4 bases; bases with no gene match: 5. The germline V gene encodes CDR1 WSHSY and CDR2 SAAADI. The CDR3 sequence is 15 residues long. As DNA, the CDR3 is TGCGCCAGCAGTGCTACAGGGGGCCCCAATTCACCCCTCCACTTT. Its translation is CASSATGGPNSPLHF.

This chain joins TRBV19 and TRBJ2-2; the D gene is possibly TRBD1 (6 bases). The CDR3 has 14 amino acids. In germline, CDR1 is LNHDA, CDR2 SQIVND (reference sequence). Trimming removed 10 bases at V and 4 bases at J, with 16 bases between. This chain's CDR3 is CATSRSRGTGELFF. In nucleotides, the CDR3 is TGTGCCACCTCGCGGAGCAGGGGCACCGGGGAGCTGTTTTTT.

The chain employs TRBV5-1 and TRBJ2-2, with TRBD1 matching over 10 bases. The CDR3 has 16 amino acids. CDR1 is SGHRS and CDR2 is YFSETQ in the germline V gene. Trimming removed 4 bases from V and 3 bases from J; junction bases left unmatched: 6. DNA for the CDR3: TGCGCCAGCAGCACCGGGACAGGGGAGGACACCGGGGAGCTGTTTTTT. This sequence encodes CASSTGTGEDTGELFF.

The DNA for the CDR3 is TGTGCCAGCAGCCCAGGCGGGACCCCCTACGAGCAGTACTTC. It specifies CASSPGGTPYEQYF. This chain connects TRBV13 to TRBJ2-7; perhaps TRBD2 as D (6 bases). CDR1 and CDR2 (germline): PRHDT, FYEKMQ (reference sequence). The CDR3 length is 14 residues. V was shortened by 5 bases and J by 2 bases, with 13 bases between the two germline ends.

The CDR3 nucleotides read TGTGCCAGCAGTTTTCGGACTTTCGATGAGCAGTTCTTC. Residues: CASSFRTFDEQFF. The genes are TRBV6-5 and TRBJ2-1; perhaps TRBD2 as D (5 bases). The CDR3 loop spans 13 amino acids. Germline loops: CDR1 MNHEY, CDR2 SVGAGI. V was trimmed by 4 bases and J by 8 bases, leaving 12 bases between them.

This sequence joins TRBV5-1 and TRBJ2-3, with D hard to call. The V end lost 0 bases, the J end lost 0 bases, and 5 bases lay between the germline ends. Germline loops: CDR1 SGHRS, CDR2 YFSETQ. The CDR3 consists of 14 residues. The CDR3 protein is CASSLVVSTDTQYF. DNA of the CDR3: TGCGCCAGCAGCTTGGTTGTGAGCACAGATACGCAGTATTTT. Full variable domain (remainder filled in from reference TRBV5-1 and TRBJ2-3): KAGVTQTPRYLIKTRGQQVTLSCSPISGHRSVSWYQQTPGQGLQFLFEYFSETQRNKGNFPGRFSGRQFSNSRSEMNVSTLELGDSALYLCASSLVVSTDTQYFGPGTRLTVL.

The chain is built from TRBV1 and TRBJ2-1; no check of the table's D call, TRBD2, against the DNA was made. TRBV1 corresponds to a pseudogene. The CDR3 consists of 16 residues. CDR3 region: CTSSQALAPSPDEQFF. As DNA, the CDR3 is TGCACCAGCAGCCAAGCTCTCGCGCCTAGCCCTGATGAGCAGTTCTTC.

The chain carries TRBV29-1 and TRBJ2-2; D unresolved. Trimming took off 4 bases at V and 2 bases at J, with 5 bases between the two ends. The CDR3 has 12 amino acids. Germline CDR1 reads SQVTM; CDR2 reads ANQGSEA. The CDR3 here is CSVGSNTGELFF. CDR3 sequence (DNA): TGCAGCGTTGGGTCTAACACCGGGGAGCTGTTTTTT.

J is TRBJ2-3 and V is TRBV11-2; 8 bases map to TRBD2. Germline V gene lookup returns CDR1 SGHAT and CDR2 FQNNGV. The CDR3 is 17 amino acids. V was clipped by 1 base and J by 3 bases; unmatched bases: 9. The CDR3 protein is CASSLGLWTSRTDTQYF. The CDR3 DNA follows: TGTGCCAGCAGCTTAGGTCTGTGGACTAGCCGAACAGATACGCAGTATTTT.

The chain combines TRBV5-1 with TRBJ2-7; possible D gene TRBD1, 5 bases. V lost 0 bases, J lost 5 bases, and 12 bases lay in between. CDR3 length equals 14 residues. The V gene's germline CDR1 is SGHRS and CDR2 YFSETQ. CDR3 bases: TGCGCCAGCAGCTTGGGGCAGGGAACTGACGAGCAGTACTTC. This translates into CASSLGQGTDEQYF.

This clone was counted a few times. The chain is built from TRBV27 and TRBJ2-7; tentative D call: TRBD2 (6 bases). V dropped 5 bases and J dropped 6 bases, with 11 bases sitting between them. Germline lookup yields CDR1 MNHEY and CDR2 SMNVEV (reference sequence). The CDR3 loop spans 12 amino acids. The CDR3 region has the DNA TGTGCCAGCAGTAATCGGGGGAGCGAGCAGTACTTC. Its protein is CASSNRGSEQYF.

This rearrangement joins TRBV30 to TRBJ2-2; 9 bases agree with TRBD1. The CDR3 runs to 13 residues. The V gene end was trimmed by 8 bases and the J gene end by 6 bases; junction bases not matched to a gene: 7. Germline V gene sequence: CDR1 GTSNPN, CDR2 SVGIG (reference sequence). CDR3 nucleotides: TGTGCCGGCCGGGACAGGGCGGCCGGGGAGCTGTTTTTT. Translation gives CAGRDRAAGELFF.

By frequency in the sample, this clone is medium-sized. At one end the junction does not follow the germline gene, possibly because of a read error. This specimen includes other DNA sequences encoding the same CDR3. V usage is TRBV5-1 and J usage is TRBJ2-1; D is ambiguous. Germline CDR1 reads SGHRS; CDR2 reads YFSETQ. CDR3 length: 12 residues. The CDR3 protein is CASSLVDNEQFF. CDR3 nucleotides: TGTGCCAGCAGCTTGGTCGACAATGAGCAGTTCTTC. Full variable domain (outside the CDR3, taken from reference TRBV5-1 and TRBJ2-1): KAGVTQTPRYLIKTRGQQVTLSCSPISGHRSVSWYQQTPGQGLQFLFEYFSETQRNKGNFPGRFSGRQFSNSRSEMNVSTLELGDSALYLCASSLVDNEQFFGPGTRLTVL.

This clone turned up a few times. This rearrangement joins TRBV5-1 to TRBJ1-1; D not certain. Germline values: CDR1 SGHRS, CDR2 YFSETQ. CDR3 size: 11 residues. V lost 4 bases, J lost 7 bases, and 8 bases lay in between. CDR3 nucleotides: TGCGCCAGCAGCGGATATGATGAAGCTTTCTTT. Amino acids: CASSGYDEAFF. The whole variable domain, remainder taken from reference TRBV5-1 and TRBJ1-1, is KAGVTQTPRYLIKTRGQQVTLSCSPISGHRSVSWYQQTPGQGLQFLFEYFSETQRNKGNFPGRFSGRQFSNSRSEMNVSTLELGDSALYLCASSGYDEAFFGQGTRLTVV.

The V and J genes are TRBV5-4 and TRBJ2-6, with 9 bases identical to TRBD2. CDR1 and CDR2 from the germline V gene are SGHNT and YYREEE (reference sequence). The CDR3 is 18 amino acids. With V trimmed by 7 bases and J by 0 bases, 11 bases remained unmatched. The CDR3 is CASGRLLAGDSGANVLTF. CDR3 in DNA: TGTGCCAGCGGCCGGTTGTTAGCGGGAGACTCTGGGGCCAACGTCCTGACTTTC.